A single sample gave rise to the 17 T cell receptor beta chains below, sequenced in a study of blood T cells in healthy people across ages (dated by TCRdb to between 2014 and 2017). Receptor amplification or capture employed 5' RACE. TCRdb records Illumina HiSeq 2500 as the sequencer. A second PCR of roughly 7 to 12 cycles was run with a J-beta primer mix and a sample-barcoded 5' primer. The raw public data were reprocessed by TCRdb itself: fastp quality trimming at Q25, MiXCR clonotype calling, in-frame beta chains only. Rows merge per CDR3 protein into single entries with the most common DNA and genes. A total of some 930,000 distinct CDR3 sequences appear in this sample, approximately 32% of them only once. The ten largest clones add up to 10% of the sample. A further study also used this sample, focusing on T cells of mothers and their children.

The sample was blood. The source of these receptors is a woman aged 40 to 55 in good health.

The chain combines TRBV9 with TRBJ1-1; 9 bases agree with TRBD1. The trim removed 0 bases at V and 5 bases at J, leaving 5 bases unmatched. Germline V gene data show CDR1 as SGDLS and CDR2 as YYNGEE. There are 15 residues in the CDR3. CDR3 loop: CASSVDGDRVTEAFF. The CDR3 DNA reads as TGTGCCAGCAGCGTAGACGGGGACAGGGTGACTGAAGCTTTCTTT.

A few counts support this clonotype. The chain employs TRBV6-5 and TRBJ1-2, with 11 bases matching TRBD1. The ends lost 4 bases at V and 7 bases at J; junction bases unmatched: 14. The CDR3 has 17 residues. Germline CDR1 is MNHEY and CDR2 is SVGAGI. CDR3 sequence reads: CASSSGEWDRGFAGYTF. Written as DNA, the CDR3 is TGTGCCAGCAGTTCGGGCGAATGGGACAGGGGGTTTGCTGGCTACACCTTC.

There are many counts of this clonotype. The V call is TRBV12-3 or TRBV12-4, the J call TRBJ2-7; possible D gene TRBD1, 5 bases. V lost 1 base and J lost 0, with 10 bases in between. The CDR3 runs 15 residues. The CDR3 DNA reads TGTGCCAGCAGTTTAGAACGACAGCACTCCTACGAGCAGTACTTC. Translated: CASSLERQHSYEQYF.

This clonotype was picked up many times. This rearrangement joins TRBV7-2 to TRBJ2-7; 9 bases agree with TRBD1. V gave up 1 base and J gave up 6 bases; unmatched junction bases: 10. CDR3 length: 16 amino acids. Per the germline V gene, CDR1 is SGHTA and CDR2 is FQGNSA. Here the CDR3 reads CASSLGAGTGKGEQYF. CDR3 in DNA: TGTGCCAGCAGCTTAGGGGCGGGGACAGGGAAAGGCGAGCAGTACTTC.

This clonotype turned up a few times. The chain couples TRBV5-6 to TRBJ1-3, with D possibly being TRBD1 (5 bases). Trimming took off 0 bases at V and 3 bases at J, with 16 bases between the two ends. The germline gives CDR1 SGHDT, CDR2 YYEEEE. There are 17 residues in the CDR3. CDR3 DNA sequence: TGTGCCAGCAGCTTGGTTTCTGGTTCGGGGCTTGGAAACACCATATATTTT. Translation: CASSLVSGSGLGNTIYF.

The chain's CDR3 is CSAPRGSGATSYEQYF. Written as DNA, the CDR3 is TGCAGTGCTCCCAGGGGGAGCGGGGCCACAAGCTACGAGCAGTACTTC. The genes are TRBV20-1 and TRBJ2-7, with D tentatively TRBD1 or TRBD2 (7 bases each). Trimming took off 5 bases at V and 3 bases at J, with 23 bases between the two ends. The CDR3 sequence is 16 residues long. CDR1 is DFQATT, CDR2 SNEGSKA, per germline (reference sequence).

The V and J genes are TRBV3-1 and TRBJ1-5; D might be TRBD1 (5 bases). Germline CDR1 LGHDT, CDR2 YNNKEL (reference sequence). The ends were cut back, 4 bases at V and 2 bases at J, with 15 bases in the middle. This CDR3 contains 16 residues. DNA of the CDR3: TGTGCCAGCAGCCGCCAGACAGCTTCGGGCAATCAGCCCCAGCATTTT. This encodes CASSRQTASGNQPQHF.

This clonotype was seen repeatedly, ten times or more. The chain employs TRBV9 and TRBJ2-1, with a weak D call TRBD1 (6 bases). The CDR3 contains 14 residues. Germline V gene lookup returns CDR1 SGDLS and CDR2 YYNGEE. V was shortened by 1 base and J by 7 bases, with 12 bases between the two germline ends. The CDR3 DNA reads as TGTGCCAGCAGCGTACGGTCAGGGGCAAATGAGCAGTTCTTC. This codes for CASSVRSGANEQFF.

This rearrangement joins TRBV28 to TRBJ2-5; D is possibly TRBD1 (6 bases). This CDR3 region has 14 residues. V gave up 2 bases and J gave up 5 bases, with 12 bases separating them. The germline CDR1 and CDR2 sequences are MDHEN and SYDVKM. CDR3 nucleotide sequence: TGTGCCAGCAGTTTAGGACAGACCCGCGAGACCCAGTACTTC. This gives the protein CASSLGQTRETQYF. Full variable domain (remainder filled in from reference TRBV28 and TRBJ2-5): DVKVTQSSRYLVKRTGEKVFLECVQDMDHENMFWYRQDPGLGLRLIYFSYDVKMKEKGDIPEGYSVSREKKERFSLILESASTNQTSMYLCASSLGQTRETQYFGPGTRLLVL.

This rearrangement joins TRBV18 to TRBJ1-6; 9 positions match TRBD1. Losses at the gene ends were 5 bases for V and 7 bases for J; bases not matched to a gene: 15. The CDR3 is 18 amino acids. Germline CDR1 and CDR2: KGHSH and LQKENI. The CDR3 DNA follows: TGTGCCAGCTCATCGGGACAGGGAGGCAGCCGGCTAAATTCACCCCTCCACTTT. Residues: CASSSGQGGSRLNSPLHF. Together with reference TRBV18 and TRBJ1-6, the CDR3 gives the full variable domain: NAGVMQNPRHLVRRRGQEARLRCSPMKGHSHVYWYRQLPEEGLKFMVYLQKENIIDESGMPKERFSAEFPKEGPSILRIQQVVRGDSAAYFCASSSGQGGSRLNSPLHFGNGTRLTVT.

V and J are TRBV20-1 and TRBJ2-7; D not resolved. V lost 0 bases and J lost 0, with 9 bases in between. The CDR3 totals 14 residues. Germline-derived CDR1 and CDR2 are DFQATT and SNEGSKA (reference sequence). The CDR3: CSARERVASYEQYF. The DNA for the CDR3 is TGCAGTGCTAGAGAAAGAGTTGCCTCCTACGAGCAGTACTTC.

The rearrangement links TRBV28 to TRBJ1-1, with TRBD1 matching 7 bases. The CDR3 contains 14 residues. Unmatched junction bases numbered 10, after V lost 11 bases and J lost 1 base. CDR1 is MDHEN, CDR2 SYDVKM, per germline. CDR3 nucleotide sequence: TGTGCCGGCCTCAACAGGGGCAAGAACACTGAAGCTTTCTTT. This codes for CAGLNRGKNTEAFF. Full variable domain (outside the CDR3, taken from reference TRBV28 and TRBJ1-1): DVKVTQSSRYLVKRTGEKVFLECVQDMDHENMFWYRQDPGLGLRLIYFSYDVKMKEKGDIPEGYSVSREKKERFSLILESASTNQTSMYLCAGLNRGKNTEAFFGQGTRLTVV.

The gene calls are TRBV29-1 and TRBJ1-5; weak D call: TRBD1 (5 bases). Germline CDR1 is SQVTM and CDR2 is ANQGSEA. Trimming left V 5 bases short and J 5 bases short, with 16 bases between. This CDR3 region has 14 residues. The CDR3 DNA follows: TGCAGCGTTTCTACCGGGACGGGTGATCAGCCCCAGCATTTT. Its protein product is CSVSTGTGDQPQHF.

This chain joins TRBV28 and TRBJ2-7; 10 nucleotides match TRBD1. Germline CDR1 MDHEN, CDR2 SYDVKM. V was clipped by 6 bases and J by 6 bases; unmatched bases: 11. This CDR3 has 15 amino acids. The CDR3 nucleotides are TGTGCCAGCAGATTACGTGGGACAGGGGTTCGCGAGCAGTACTTC. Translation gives CASRLRGTGVREQYF.

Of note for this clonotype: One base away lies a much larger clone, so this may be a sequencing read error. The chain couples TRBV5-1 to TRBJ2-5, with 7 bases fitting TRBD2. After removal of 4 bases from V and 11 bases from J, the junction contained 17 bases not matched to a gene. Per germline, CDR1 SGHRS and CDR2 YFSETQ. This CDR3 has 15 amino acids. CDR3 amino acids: CASSPSGTSYNEQYF. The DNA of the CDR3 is TGCGCCAGCAGCCCGAGCGGGACCTCCTACAATGAGCAGTACTTC.

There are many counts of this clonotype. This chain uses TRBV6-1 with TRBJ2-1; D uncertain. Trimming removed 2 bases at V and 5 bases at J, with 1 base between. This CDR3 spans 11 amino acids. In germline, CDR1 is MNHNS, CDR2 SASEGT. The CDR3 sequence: CASSENNEQFF. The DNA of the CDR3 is TGTGCCAGCAGTGAAAACAATGAGCAGTTCTTC.

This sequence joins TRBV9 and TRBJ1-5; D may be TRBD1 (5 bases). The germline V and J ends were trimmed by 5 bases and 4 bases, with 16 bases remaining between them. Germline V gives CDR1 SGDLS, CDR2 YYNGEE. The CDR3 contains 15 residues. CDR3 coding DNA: TGTGCCAGCAGGGCCCGGGACGGAGATAATCAGCCCCAGCATTTT. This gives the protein CASRARDGDNQPQHF.